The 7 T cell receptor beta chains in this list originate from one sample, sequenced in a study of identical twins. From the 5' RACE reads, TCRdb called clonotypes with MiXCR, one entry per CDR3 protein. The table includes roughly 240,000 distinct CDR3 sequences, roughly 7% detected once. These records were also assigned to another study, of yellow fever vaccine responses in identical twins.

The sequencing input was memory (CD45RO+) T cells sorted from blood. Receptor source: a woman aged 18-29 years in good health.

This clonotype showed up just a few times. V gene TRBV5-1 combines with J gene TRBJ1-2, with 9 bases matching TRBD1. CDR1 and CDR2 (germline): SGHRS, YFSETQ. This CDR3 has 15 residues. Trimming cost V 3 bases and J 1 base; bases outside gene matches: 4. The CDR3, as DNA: TGCGCCAGCAGCTGGAGGACAGGGGATAACTATGGCTACACCTTC. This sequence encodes CASSWRTGDNYGYTF.

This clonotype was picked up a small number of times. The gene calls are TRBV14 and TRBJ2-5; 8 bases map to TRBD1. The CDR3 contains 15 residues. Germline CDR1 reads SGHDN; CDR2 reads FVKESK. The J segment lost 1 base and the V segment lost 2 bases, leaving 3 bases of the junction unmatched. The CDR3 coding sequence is TGTGCCAGCAGCCAAAACCAGGGGGCCCAAGAGACCCAGTACTTC. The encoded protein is CASSQNQGAQETQYF.

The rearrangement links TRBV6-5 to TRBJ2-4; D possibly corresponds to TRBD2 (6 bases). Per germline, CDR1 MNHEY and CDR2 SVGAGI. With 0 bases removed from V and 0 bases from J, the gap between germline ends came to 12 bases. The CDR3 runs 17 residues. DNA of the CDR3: TGTGCCAGCAGTTACTCGATCGGGGGACCAGCCAAAAACATTCAGTACTTC. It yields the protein CASSYSIGGPAKNIQYF.

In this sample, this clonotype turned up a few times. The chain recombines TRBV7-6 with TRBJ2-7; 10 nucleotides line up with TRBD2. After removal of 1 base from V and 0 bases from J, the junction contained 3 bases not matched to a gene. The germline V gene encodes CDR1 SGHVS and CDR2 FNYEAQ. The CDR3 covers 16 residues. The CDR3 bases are TGTGCCAGCAGCTTAGGTTGGACTAGCGGCTCCTACGAGCAGTACTTC. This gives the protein CASSLGWTSGSYEQYF.

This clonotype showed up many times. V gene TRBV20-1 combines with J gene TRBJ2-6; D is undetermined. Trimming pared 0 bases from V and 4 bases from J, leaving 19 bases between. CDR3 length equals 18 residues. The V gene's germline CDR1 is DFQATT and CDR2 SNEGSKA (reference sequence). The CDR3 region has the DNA TGCAGTGCTAGAGATGGGCGGACGCTTTCATCCGGGGCCAACGTCCTGACTTTC. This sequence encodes CSARDGRTLSSGANVLTF.

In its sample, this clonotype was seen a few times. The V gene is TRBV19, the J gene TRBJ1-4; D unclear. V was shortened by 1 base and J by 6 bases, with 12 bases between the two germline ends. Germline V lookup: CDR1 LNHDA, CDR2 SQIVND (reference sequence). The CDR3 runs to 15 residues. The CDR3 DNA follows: TGTGCCAGTAGTATAGGTGACCGACTCGATGAAAAACTGTTTTTT. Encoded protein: CASSIGDRLDEKLFF.

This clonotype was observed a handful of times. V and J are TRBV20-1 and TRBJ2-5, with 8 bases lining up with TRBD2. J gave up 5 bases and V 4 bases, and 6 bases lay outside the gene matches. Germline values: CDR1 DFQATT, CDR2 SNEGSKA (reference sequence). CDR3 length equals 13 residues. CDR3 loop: CSANPGLGETQYF. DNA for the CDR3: TGCAGTGCTAATCCGGGACTAGGGGAGACCCAGTACTTC.